A selection of T cell receptor beta chains follows, all from one sample in a study of cytomegalovirus exposure and HLA in healthy donors. The repertoire was sequenced with immunoSEQ multiplex PCR; TCRdb's copy has only in-frame clones and lacks some. The top ten hold less than 20% of the sample, which has 200,000 to 250,000 clones, about 80% seen once. The sequenced material came from PBMCs. These receptors were collected from a man aged 35 to 55 in good health and CMV-seronegative. Each CDR3 is given with its conserved first and last residue. The D gene is left open where the match is weak. The listing skips clone size in some rows; elsewhere it reads once, few, many or a size class.

V gene	J gene	D gene	clone size	CDR3 protein	CDR3 DNA
TRBV7-6	TRBJ1-4	TRBD1	.	CASSLPGQGALFF	TGTGCCAGCAGCTTACCGGGACAGGGGGCCCTGTTTTTT
TRBV7-9	TRBJ1-2	TRBD1	.	CASSSPPDRRQNYGYTF	TGTGCCAGCAGCTCCCCCCCGGACAGGCGGCAGAACTATGGCTACACCTTC
TRBV29-1	TRBJ2-7	.	.	CSVGPRTGGATYEQYF	TGCAGCGTTGGACCCCGTACAGGTGGTGCTACCTACGAGCAGTACTTC
TRBV23-1	TRBJ1-2	TRBD1	.	CASSQSLTGDLYGYTF	TGCGCCAGCAGCCAATCATTGACAGGGGATCTCTATGGCTACACCTTC
TRBV11-1	TRBJ2-3	TRBD1	once	CASSLNSGQNTDTQYF	TGTGCCAGCAGCTTAAACTCGGGACAGAATACAGATACGCAGTATTTT
TRBV7-8	TRBJ2-4	.	.	CASSYDRNIQYF	TGTGCCAGCAGCTATGACAGGAACATTCAGTACTTC
TRBV4-2	TRBJ1-4	.	once	CASSQDNSPGGEKLFF	TGTGCCAGCAGCCAAGATAATAGCCCGGGGGGGGAAAAACTGTTTTTT
TRBV10-3	TRBJ2-7	TRBD1	once	CAISERTGVTYEQYF	TGTGCCATCAGTGAGCGAACAGGGGTGACCTACGAGCAGTACTTC
TRBV2	TRBJ1-1	.	.	CASIWQMNTEAFF	TGTGCCAGCATTTGGCAGATGAACACTGAAGCTTTCTTT
TRBV7-2	TRBJ1-1	.	.	CASSLVQQTEAFF	TGTGCCAGCAGCTTAGTGCAACAAACTGAAGCTTTCTTT
TRBV15	TRBJ1-1	.	once	CATSRERTSRAFF	TGTGCCACCAGCAGAGAAAGGACATCAAGAGCTTTCTTT
TRBV2	TRBJ1-1	TRBD1	few	CASSGDRVTEAFF	TGTGCCAGCAGTGGGGACAGGGTGACTGAAGCTTTCTTT
TRBV28	TRBJ2-7	TRBD2	.	CASSPWVLAGRPYEQYF	TGTGCCAGCTCCCCATGGGTACTAGCGGGACGTCCCTACGAGCAGTACTTC
TRBV11-2	TRBJ2-1	TRBD2	.	CASSLVVSGVGEQFF	TGTGCCAGCAGCTTAGTGGTTAGCGGGGTTGGTGAGCAGTTCTTC
TRBV6-5	TRBJ2-2	TRBD1	.	CASRPTGDTGELFF	TGTGCCAGCAGGCCCACAGGGGACACCGGGGAGCTGTTTTTT
TRBV11-2	TRBJ2-7	.	.	CASSLKVVAAGGPSYEQYF	TGTGCCAGCAGCTTAAAGGTCGTGGCTGCAGGGGGGCCCAGCTACGAGCAGTACTTC
TRBV29-1	TRBJ2-5	.	.	CSVAEETQYF	TGCAGCGTTGCGGAGGAGACCCAGTACTTC
TRBV7-8	TRBJ1-2	TRBD1	.	CASSSTTGTVYGYTF	TGTGCCAGCAGCTCCACAACCGGGACAGTCTATGGCTACACCTTC
TRBV2	TRBJ2-2	TRBD1	.	CASSDFIRQGRYGGELFF	TGTGCCAGCAGTGATTTCATTCGACAGGGGCGGTATGGCGGGGAGCTGTTTTTT
TRBV6-6	TRBJ1-6	TRBD1	.	CASSYGTGAFPLHF	TGTGCCAGCAGTTACGGGACAGGGGCTTTTCCCCTCCACTTT
TRBV5-6	TRBJ1-5	TRBD1	once	CASSLQQGAGNQPQHF	TGTGCCAGCAGCCTACAACAGGGGGCCGGCAATCAGCCCCAGCATTTT
TRBV25-1	TRBJ2-7	.	.	CASSEYEFGSYEQYF	TGTGCCAGCAGTGAATATGAGTTTGGCTCCTACGAGCAGTACTTC
TRBV6-5	TRBJ2-1	.	.	CASSPGRGNNNEQFF	TGTGCCAGCAGCCCGGGACGGGGGAATAACAATGAGCAGTTCTTC
TRBV28	TRBJ1-2	TRBD1	.	CASRPQGPMENYGYTF	TGTGCCAGCAGACCACAGGGGCCCATGGAGAACTATGGCTACACCTTC
TRBV2	TRBJ1-1	.	.	CASSEQGMNTEAFF	TGTGCCAGCAGTGAACAGGGAATGAACACTGAAGCTTTCTTT
TRBV28	TRBJ1-5	.	once	CASSLGTGRGNQPQHF	TGTGCCAGCAGTTTGGGCACGGGACGGGGGAATCAGCCCCAGCATTTT
TRBV5-1	TRBJ2-3	TRBD2	.	CASSLAPSGGSDTQYF	TGCGCCAGCAGCTTGGCCCCTAGCGGGGGATCAGATACGCAGTATTTT
TRBV11-2	TRBJ2-3	.	.	CASSLDLRGTGGKQFGTQYF	TGTGCCAGCAGCCTAGACCTAAGGGGGACGGGGGGTAAGCAATTCGGTACGCAGTATTTT
TRBV5-6	TRBJ2-5	.	few	CASSLGGTQYF	TGTGCCAGCAGCTTGGGAGGGACCCAGTACTTC
TRBV28	TRBJ2-5	TRBD2	.	CASSFLREGRAAQYF	TGTGCCAGCAGTTTCTTGCGGGAGGGCCGAGCGGCCCAGTACTTC
TRBV28	TRBJ2-3	TRBD1	many	CASTPDGETGGLDTQYF	TGTGCCAGCACTCCAGACGGGGAGACAGGGGGCCTAGATACGCAGTATTTT
TRBV28	TRBJ2-5	TRBD2	.	CASSFRLAGRETQYF	TGTGCCAGCAGTTTTCGCCTAGCGGGACGGGAGACCCAGTACTTC
TRBV2	TRBJ2-1	TRBD2	.	CVIHGGAPGEQFF	TGTGTGATTCACGGGGGGGCCCCGGGAGAGCAGTTCTTC
TRBV7-9	TRBJ2-5	TRBD2	.	CASSLRLARYQETQYF	TGTGCCAGCAGCTTACGACTAGCGAGGTACCAAGAGACCCAGTACTTC
TRBV29-1	TRBJ1-1	.	.	CSVGYRGDTEAFF	TGCAGCGTCGGCTATCGGGGAGACACTGAAGCTTTCTTT
TRBV5-8	TRBJ2-6	TRBD1	.	CAKPGQGISGANVLTF	TGTGCCAAACCGGGACAGGGGATCTCTGGGGCCAACGTCCTGACTTTC
TRBV5-1	TRBJ2-3	.	.	CASSLIVGSTDTQYF	TGCGCCAGCAGCTTGATAGTCGGGAGCACAGATACGCAGTATTTT
TRBV6-5	TRBJ2-7	TRBD1	.	CASSSLRQGAYEQYF	TGTGCCAGCAGTTCCCTACGACAGGGGGCGTACGAGCAGTACTTC
TRBV18	TRBJ1-5	TRBD1	.	CASSPGQIFSNQPQHF	TGTGCCAGCTCCCCGGGACAGATTTTCAGCAATCAGCCCCAGCATTTT
TRBV27	TRBJ2-7	TRBD1	.	CASSSLDRDRGEQYF	TGTGCCAGCAGTTCCTTGGACAGGGATAGGGGGGAGCAGTACTTC